Listed below are T cell receptor beta chains from one sample, sequenced in a study of T cell clusters in autoimmune cytopenias. TCRdb derives one entry per CDR3 protein from the multiplex PCR reads, leaving out DNA. The table for this sample gives 3,500 or so distinct CDR3 sequences. The sequenced sample consisted of peripheral blood. The receptors stem from a human donor with an autoimmune cytopenia, with autoimmune hepatitis or in good health (not recorded which). The CDR3 runs from the conserved cysteine through the conserved F or W. Expanded clones are given a class, and other clones once, few, many or no size at all.

J | V | size | CDR3
TRBJ2-7 | TRBV12-3/TRBV12-4 | medium-sized | CASSSDREFYEQYF
TRBJ2-7 | TRBV19 | medium-sized | CASTPGPYPSYEQYF
TRBJ2-3 | TRBV6-1 | medium-sized | CASSAPDSTDTQYF
TRBJ1-1 | TRBV6-5 | medium-sized | CASSYSTAYTEAFF
TRBJ1-3 | TRBV30 | medium-sized | CAWSSSGRRGNTIYF
TRBJ1-5 | TRBV12-3/TRBV12-4 | NA | CASSLTGPMKPQHF
TRBJ2-2 | TRBV27 | NA | CASSVNRGRVFNTGELFF
TRBJ1-2 | TRBV5-6 | medium-sized | CASSLARDGYTF
TRBJ1-4 | TRBV6-5 | medium-sized | CASSYTGGDEKLFF
TRBJ2-5 | TRBV7-2 | NA | CASSLVSRETQYF
TRBJ1-6 | TRBV6-5 | medium-sized | CASSITGYNSPLHF
TRBJ2-1 | TRBV5-6 | medium-sized | CASSLSSYNEQFF
TRBJ2-3 | TRBV19 | NA | CASSVLSGTSSYTQYF
TRBJ1-2 | TRBV5-1 | NA | CASSSAPGQDANYGYTF
TRBJ1-5 | TRBV2 | NA | CASTQQGARSNQPQHF
TRBJ1-6 | TRBV20-1 | medium-sized | CSARETTGDSPLHF
TRBJ2-3 | TRBV6-5 | NA | CASRIDRDTQYF
TRBJ2-6 | TRBV20-1 | medium-sized | CSARRPGFSGANVLTF
TRBJ2-5 | TRBV10-3 | NA | CAIKEGRQETQYF